The 19 T cell receptor beta chains given below trace back to one sample, sequenced in a study of T-cell memory formation after mild COVID-19. TCRdb independently ran MiXCR on the 5' RACE reads; one entry per CDR3 protein. This table holds about 350,000 distinct CDR3 sequences, around an eighth found once. Material: PBMCs or a T cell subset sorted from them (not recorded which). These TCRs come from a man aged 18-30 years who had mild COVID-19 (a few samples of this study predate the infection). Cell type and time point are not known.

This clonotype appeared a few times. V gene TRBV5-6 combines with J gene TRBJ1-6, with D possibly matching TRBD1 (6 bases). There are 15 residues in the CDR3. V was pared by 5 bases and J by 0 bases, with 9 bases between. Germline V gene lookup returns CDR1 SGHDT and CDR2 YYEEEE. Written as DNA, the CDR3 is TGTGCCAGCAGTACAGGGAGCTCCTATAATTCACCCCTCCACTTT. It translates to CASSTGSSYNSPLHF. Using reference TRBV5-6 and TRBJ1-6 for the parts outside the CDR3, the full variable domain is DAGVTQSPTHLIKTRGQQVTLRCSPKSGHDTVSWYQQALGQGPQFIFQYYEEEERQRGNFPDRFSGHQFPNYSSELNVNALLLGDSALYLCASSTGSSYNSPLHFGNGTRLTVT.

This clonotype was picked up a small number of times. This chain uses TRBV9 with TRBJ2-3; possible D gene TRBD1, 5 bases. V was pared by 4 bases and J by 2 bases, with 17 bases between. This CDR3 contains 16 residues. Germline CDR1 SGDLS, CDR2 YYNGEE. CDR3 bases: TGTGCCAGCAGCCCAAGAAGTCAGGGATACACAGATACGCAGTATTTT. It translates to CASSPRSQGYTDTQYF.

This clonotype occurred many times. This sequence joins TRBV5-1 and TRBJ2-3, with D hard to call. Per germline, CDR1 SGHRS and CDR2 YFSETQ. Trimming pared 0 bases from V and 2 bases from J, leaving 7 bases between. The CDR3 totals 14 residues. In DNA, the CDR3 is TGCGCCAGCAGCTTGGGTCAGACCACAGATACGCAGTATTTT. Amino acids: CASSLGQTTDTQYF.

This clonotype was found a few times. This chain joins TRBV4-1 and TRBJ1-2; possibly TRBD1 for D (6 bases). Trimming cost V 3 bases and J 2 bases, with 13 bases left between them. The CDR3 has 15 residues. Germline CDR1 and CDR2: MGHRA and YSYEKL. The CDR3 DNA is TGCGCCAGCAGCCACCCCCCCACAGGGAACTATGGCTACACCTTC. Its protein product is CASSHPPTGNYGYTF.

This clonotype came up a few times. The chain couples TRBV5-1 to TRBJ2-7; D unresolved. Germline loops: CDR1 SGHRS, CDR2 YFSETQ. The CDR3 loop spans 13 amino acids. Trimming shortened V by 0 bases and J by 7 bases, and 11 bases separated the two germline ends. As DNA, the CDR3 is TGCGCCAGCAGCTTGGCCGGATCGAGGGAGCAGTACTTC. Encoded protein: CASSLAGSREQYF. The whole variable domain, filled in from reference TRBV5-1 and TRBJ2-7, reads KAGVTQTPRYLIKTRGQQVTLSCSPISGHRSVSWYQQTPGQGLQFLFEYFSETQRNKGNFPGRFSGRQFSNSRSEMNVSTLELGDSALYLCASSLAGSREQYFGPGTRLTVT.

The chain employs TRBV27 and TRBJ2-2; the D gene is possibly TRBD2 (7 bases). Germline values: CDR1 MNHEY, CDR2 SMNVEV (reference sequence). The CDR3 covers 14 residues. Trimming took off 9 bases at V and 4 bases at J, with 15 bases between the two ends. The DNA of the CDR3 is TGTGCCAGTGGGGCGAGGGGGGGCACCGGGGAGCTGTTTTTT. Translated: CASGARGGTGELFF.

This clonotype showed up just a few times. The V and J genes are TRBV6-5 and TRBJ2-7, with 8 positions matching TRBD1. With V trimmed by 5 bases and J by 6 bases, 9 bases remained unmatched. Per the germline V gene, CDR1 is MNHEY and CDR2 is SVGAGI. This CDR3 comprises 14 residues. The CDR3 region is CASSNRRGQVEQYF. The CDR3 nucleotides read TGTGCCAGCAGTAACCGCAGGGGGCAAGTCGAGCAGTACTTC.

This clonotype was observed a handful of times. CDR3 sequence: CASRPTSYTGELFF. The DNA for the CDR3 is TGTGCCAGCAGACCGACAAGTTACACCGGGGAGCTGTTTTTT. The J gene is TRBJ2-2, the V gene TRBV28; D gene unclear. The CDR3 is made up of 14 amino acids. V dropped 6 bases and J dropped 3 bases, with 11 bases sitting between them. Germline assignment: CDR1 MDHEN and CDR2 SYDVKM. Supplemented by reference TRBV28 and TRBJ2-2, the full variable domain reads DVKVTQSSRYLVKRTGEKVFLECVQDMDHENMFWYRQDPGLGLRLIYFSYDVKMKEKGDIPEGYSVSREKKERFSLILESASTNQTSMYLCASRPTSYTGELFFGEGSRLTVL.

The V call is TRBV27, the J call TRBJ1-4; D is unresolved. This CDR3 comprises 14 residues. V lost 3 bases, J lost 4 bases, and 9 bases lay in between. CDR1 and CDR2 from the germline V gene are MNHEY and SMNVEV (reference sequence). The CDR3 spells CASSLIGFNEKLFF. In DNA, the CDR3 is TGTGCCAGCAGTTTGATAGGCTTTAATGAAAAACTGTTTTTT.

J is TRBJ2-1 and V is TRBV7-9, with TRBD2 matching 15 bases. This CDR3 region has 15 residues. V was pared by 1 base and J by 12 bases, with 4 bases of the junction left unmatched. CDR1 is SEHNR and CDR2 is FQNEAQ in the germline V gene (reference sequence). In nucleotides, the CDR3 is TGTGCCAGCAGCTTAGTAGGACTAGCGGGGGGGCGGCAGTTCTTC. This translates into CASSLVGLAGGRQFF.

This chain links TRBV6-2 or TRBV6-3 with TRBJ2-5; a possible D gene is TRBD2 (5 bases). CDR1 and CDR2 from the germline V gene are MNHEY and SVGEGT. This CDR3 spans 15 amino acids. V was clipped by 8 bases and J by 1 base, with 17 bases between them. CDR3 in amino acids: CASAPLGTAQETQYF. CDR3 DNA sequence: TGTGCCAGCGCACCACTAGGTACAGCCCAAGAGACCCAGTACTTC.

The V call is TRBV20-1, the J call TRBJ1-5, with D perhaps TRBD1 (6 bases). Trimming left V 0 bases short and J 4 bases short, with 7 bases between. There are 13 residues in the CDR3. Germline CDR1 DFQATT, CDR2 SNEGSKA (reference sequence). CDR3 coding DNA: TGCAGTGCTAGAGAGGACAGAAATCAGCCCCAGCATTTT. Its translation is CSAREDRNQPQHF.

This clonotype was picked up a small number of times. The rearrangement links TRBV5-1 to TRBJ2-7; 7 nucleotides align to TRBD1. The V segment lost 3 bases and the J segment 3 bases; nucleotides outside the gene matches: 6. The germline V gene encodes CDR1 SGHRS and CDR2 YFSETQ. The CDR3 is 14 residues long. The CDR3 DNA follows: TGCGCCAGCAGCTATCCGGGACAGAGCTACGAGCAGTACTTC. Translated, it gives CASSYPGQSYEQYF.

About this clonotype itself: Germline is not matched at one junction end, which may reflect a read error. This chain links TRBV7-7 with TRBJ2-5; 9 bases align to TRBD2. Germline assignment: CDR1 SSHAT and CDR2 FNYEAQ (reference sequence). CDR3 length equals 15 residues. For the CDR3, the DNA is TGTGCTAGCAGCTTAGCGGGGGTCCGCGTGGAGACCCAGTACTTC. Amino acid sequence: CASSLAGVRVETQYF.

The chain links TRBV10-1 to TRBJ2-1; a weak D match, TRBD2 (5 bases). Germline V gives CDR1 WNHNN, CDR2 SYGVQD (reference sequence). The CDR3 spans 14 residues. The V end was cut by 6 bases, the J end by 6 bases, with 15 bases between. The CDR3 spells CASRQSLAGNEQFF. Written as DNA, the CDR3 is TGCGCCAGCAGGCAGTCGTTGGCGGGCAATGAGCAGTTCTTC.

This clonotype was observed a handful of times. The chain couples TRBV7-9 to TRBJ1-2; weak D call: TRBD1 (5 bases). CDR3 size: 16 residues. The germline V and J ends were trimmed by 4 bases and 0 bases, with 15 bases remaining between them. Germline V lookup: CDR1 SEHNR, CDR2 FQNEAQ (reference sequence). CDR3 DNA: TGTGCCAGCAGCTCGAGTATCAGGACAACTAACTATGGCTACACCTTC. Translated, it gives CASSSSIRTTNYGYTF. Variable domain in full (rest from reference TRBV7-9 and TRBJ1-2): DTGVSQNPRHKITKRGQNVTFRCDPISEHNRLYWYRQTLGQGPEFLTYFQNEAQLEKSRLLSDRFSAERPKGSFSTLEIQRTEQGDSAMYLCASSSSIRTTNYGYTFGSGTRLTVV.

This clonotype was recorded a few times. This chain connects TRBV6-2 or TRBV6-3 to TRBJ2-3; TRBD2 is a possible D gene (6 bases). The V end was cut by 6 bases, the J end by 3 bases, with 13 bases between. Germline CDR1 reads MNHEY; CDR2 reads SVGEGT. This CDR3 has 14 residues. CDR3 bases: TGTGCCAGCAGACGACTAGTCGCTACAGATACGCAGTATTTT. Protein product: CASRRLVATDTQYF.

The sample holds a few counts of this clonotype. At one end the junction does not follow the germline gene, possibly because of a read error. This chain connects TRBV5-5 to TRBJ1-2; D not certain. This CDR3 is built from 15 residues. Germline V gives CDR1 SGHKS, CDR2 YYEKEE (reference sequence). CDR3 nucleotides: TGTGCCAGCAGTTTGGACGGTGGAGCTAACTATGGCTACACCTTC. Protein product: CASSLDGGANYGYTF.

This clonotype appeared a few times. The rearrangement joins TRBV20-1 to TRBJ1-5, with D uncertain. The germline CDR1 and CDR2 sequences are DFQATT and SNEGSKA (reference sequence). CDR3 length: 14 residues. V was cut by 6 bases and J by 1 base, with 13 bases left in between. Written as DNA, the CDR3 is TGCAGTGCCTTAACAGCGACAAGCAATCAGCCCCAGCATTTT. This codes for CSALTATSNQPQHF.